The present T cell receptor (beta chain) was sequenced within a study of OX40 agonist ivuxolimab in advanced cancers. The sample holds a few counts of this clone. The data were produced by immunoSEQ multiplex PCR, yet TCRdb's version contains in-frame clones alone and is incomplete. The data hold about 68,000 clones, with around 93% observed a single time. Per the germline V gene, CDR1 is LNHDA and CDR2 is SQIVND (reference sequence). V was cut by 3 bases and J by 7 bases, with 16 bases left in between. CDR3 length: 15 residues. This chain connects TRBV19 to TRBJ1-5; unclear D gene. The origin of this receptor is an adult with an advanced solid tumor such as melanoma, head and neck, liver or kidney cancer. The input for sequencing was CD4+ or CD8+ T cells sorted from blood, taken in a trial of the OX40 agonist ivuxolimab. DNA of the CDR3: TGTGCCAGTAGTATGGCACCTGAGGGTTTCCAGCCCCAGCATTTT. Amino acids: CASSMAPEGFQPQHF.